The 27 T cell receptor beta chains below come from one sample, sequenced in a study of T cell repertoires in aging, cancer and after chemotherapy. TRB rearrangements spanning V, D and J were amplified using mixed TRB-A/B primers. TCRdb recomputed calls from the multiplex PCR reads with MiXCR, one row per CDR3 protein. The table shows 9,500 to 15,000 distinct CDR3 sequences, with approximately 31% occurring only once. Amplification of TCR beta used genomic DNA extracted from peripheral blood. Material: blood. These receptors came from a human donor in good health. The donor label of this sample is uncertain.

By sample fraction, this clonotype is medium-sized. This sequence joins TRBV11-1 and TRBJ2-2, with D perhaps TRBD1 (6 bases). The CDR3 loop spans 14 amino acids. The germline CDR1 and CDR2 sequences are SGHAT and FQDESV (reference sequence). Trimming took off 5 bases at V and 5 bases at J, with 12 bases between the two ends. The CDR3 DNA is TGTGCCAGCAGCGTTTATCAGGGGACCGGGGAGCTGTTTTTT. This codes for CASSVYQGTGELFF.

CDR3 loop: CASNPGLAADTQYF. In DNA, the CDR3 is TGTGCCAGCAACCCGGGACTAGCGGCAGATACGCAGTATTTT. V gene TRBV5-4 combines with J gene TRBJ2-3; the match to TRBD2 covers 11 bases. In germline, CDR1 is SGHNT, CDR2 YYREEE (reference sequence). With V trimmed by 6 bases and J by 4 bases, 4 bases remained unmatched. The length of the CDR3 is 14 residues.

The V and J genes are TRBV7-9 and TRBJ1-4; D may be TRBD1 (5 bases). This CDR3 comprises 13 residues. Germline CDR1 and CDR2: SEHNR and FQNEAQ (reference sequence). The V end was cut by 2 bases, the J end by 11 bases, with 12 bases between. Written as DNA, the CDR3 is TGTGCCAGCAGCTTATCGGTGACAGACAAACTGTTTTTT. Translated: CASSLSVTDKLFF.

The chain recombines TRBV12-3 or TRBV12-4 with TRBJ1-4; no clear D. The CDR3 length is 14 residues. Trimming removed 3 bases at V and 2 bases at J, with 7 bases between. The CDR3 DNA reads TGTGCCAGCAGTTTCGACAACACTAATGAAAAACTGTTTTTT. Encoded protein: CASSFDNTNEKLFF.

This clonotype has just a few counts. This chain joins TRBV6-1 and TRBJ2-3, with 11 positions matching TRBD2. Germline trimming cut 0 bases from V and 2 bases from J; bases unmatched to any gene: 1. The CDR3 covers 16 residues. Germline loops: CDR1 MNHNS, CDR2 SASEGT. The CDR3 DNA reads TGTGCCAGCAGTGAAGCTAGCGGGGGGGCCACAGATACGCAGTATTTT. Residues: CASSEASGGATDTQYF.

V usage is TRBV10-3 and J usage is TRBJ2-5; TRBD1 aligns across 9 bases. This CDR3 has 15 residues. The germline gives CDR1 ENHRY, CDR2 SYGVKD. V lost 6 bases, J lost 5 bases, and 10 bases stayed unmatched. In DNA, the CDR3 is TGTGCCATCAGGGTCGCGGACAGGGGAGTTGAGACCCAGTACTTC. Protein: CAIRVADRGVETQYF.

This clonotype has more than one count but fewer than ten. The chain has TRBV5-1 and TRBJ2-5; TRBD2 is a possible D gene (7 bases). The CDR3 is 16 residues long. Trimming pared 3 bases from V and 5 bases from J, leaving 20 bases between. The germline CDR1 and CDR2 sequences are SGHRS and YFSETQ. CDR3 sequence reads: CASSSSGLGGLETQYF. The DNA of the CDR3 is TGCGCCAGCAGCTCGAGTGGGTTGGGGGGGCTGGAGACCCAGTACTTC.

The chain is built from TRBV20-1 and TRBJ2-5; perhaps TRBD2 as D (6 bases). Germline CDR1 reads DFQATT; CDR2 reads SNEGSKA (reference sequence). The CDR3 has 13 residues. Trimming shortened V by 0 bases and J by 4 bases, and 9 bases separated the two germline ends. Written as DNA, the CDR3 is TGCAGTGCTAGAGAGGGGGGAAGAGAGACCCAGTACTTC. Translating gives CSAREGGRETQYF.

The rearrangement uses TRBV13 and TRBJ2-3; 14 nucleotides align to TRBD2. The CDR3 totals 17 residues. V trimming: 5 bases; J trimming: 0 bases; junction bases outside the gene matches: 4. Germline CDR1 and CDR2: PRHDT and FYEKMQ (reference sequence). CDR3 region: CASSRLAGGVSTDTQYF. DNA of the CDR3: TGTGCCAGCAGCCGACTAGCGGGGGGGGTAAGCACAGATACGCAGTATTTT. Looking up the rest from reference TRBV13 and TRBJ2-3 gives the full variable domain: AAGVIQSPRHLIKEKRETATLKCYPIPRHDTVYWYQQGPGQDPQFLISFYEKMQSDKGSIPDRFSAQQFSDYHSELNMSSLELGDSALYFCASSRLAGGVSTDTQYFGPGTRLTVL.

The rearrangement links TRBV6-5 to TRBJ1-1, with D unclear. Germline CDR1 MNHEY, CDR2 SVGAGI. Trimming left V 6 bases short and J 1 base short, with 30 bases between. The CDR3 runs to 20 residues. The CDR3 DNA is TGTGCCAGCAGACCCCGGGCCTCATACCCCGTTCTATCGACGAACACTGAAGCTTTCTTT. Encoded protein: CASRPRASYPVLSTNTEAFF.

Sample share makes this clonotype medium-sized. The J gene is TRBJ2-3, the V gene TRBV29-1; possibly TRBD1 for D (6 bases). CDR1 and CDR2 (germline): SQVTM, ANQGSEA. CDR3 length equals 14 residues. Trimming stripped 4 bases from V and 2 bases from J, with 13 bases between. CDR3 in DNA: TGCAGCGTTGGTCAAGGACAGACCACAGATACGCAGTATTTT. Translating gives CSVGQGQTTDTQYF.

The chain employs TRBV30 and TRBJ2-3; D remains ambiguous. Germline values: CDR1 GTSNPN, CDR2 SVGIG (reference sequence). The CDR3 covers 13 residues. The V and J ends lost 4 bases and 4 bases respectively, with 12 bases between them. The CDR3 DNA reads as TGTGCCTGGAACATCCAAGGCCCAGATACGCAGTATTTT. This translates into CAWNIQGPDTQYF. The entire variable domain, with the rest obtained from reference TRBV30 and TRBJ2-3, is as follows: SQTIHQWPATLVQPVGSPLSLECTVEGTSNPNLYWYRQAAGRGLQLLFYSVGIGQISSEVPQNLSASRPQDRQFILSSKKLLLSDSGFYLCAWNIQGPDTQYFGPGTRLTVL.

The chain carries TRBV12-3 or TRBV12-4 and TRBJ2-5; TRBD2 is a possible D gene (5 bases). The CDR3 length is 13 residues. Trimming cost V 6 bases and J 4 bases, with 12 bases left between them. CDR3 coding DNA: TGTGCCAGCAGCTCCACTAGTTTAGAGACCCAGTACTTC. Translating gives CASSSTSLETQYF.

This clonotype was seen only a few times. The gene calls are TRBV19 and TRBJ1-5, with TRBD1 identical over 8 bases. The CDR3 runs 17 residues. CDR1 and CDR2 (germline): LNHDA, SQIVND (reference sequence). V was pared by 5 bases and J by 4 bases, with 13 bases of the junction left unmatched. CDR3 region: CASSRQVGTGPNQPQHF. CDR3 DNA: TGTGCCAGTAGTCGCCAAGTGGGGACAGGCCCTAATCAGCCCCAGCATTTT.

This clonotype was counted a few times. The chain combines TRBV19 with TRBJ1-5, with TRBD1 as a possible D gene (6 bases). V was cut by 8 bases and J by 6 bases, with 20 bases left in between. The CDR3 spans 15 residues. Germline V lookup: CDR1 LNHDA, CDR2 SQIVND (reference sequence). CDR3 residues: CASCQGRGLSQPQHF. The CDR3 DNA reads as TGTGCCAGTTGCCAGGGGCGCGGGCTGTCTCAGCCCCAGCATTTT.

This clonotype turned up a few times. CDR3 in DNA: TGTGCCAGCAGTGACTCAGGACAGGGCCACTCAGATACGCAGTATTTT. Translating gives CASSDSGQGHSDTQYF. The chain has TRBV6-4 and TRBJ2-3; 8 bases are a match to TRBD1. The CDR3 has 16 residues. V was clipped by 0 bases and J by 4 bases; unmatched bases: 6. Germline CDR1 is MRHNA and CDR2 is SNTAGT.

In regard to this clonotype: At one of its ends the junction is not consistent with the germline gene, which may arise from a read error. J is TRBJ2-5 and V is TRBV5-6; D is perhaps TRBD2 (7 bases). This CDR3 is 16 amino acids long. The germline V gene has CDR1 SGHDT and CDR2 YYEEEE. CDR3 sequence: CVSSLEPGGRSETQYF. The CDR3 DNA is TGTGTCAGCAGCTTGGAGCCCGGGGGGCGGTCGGAGACCCAGTACTTC. The variable domain in full, completed from reference TRBV5-6 and TRBJ2-5, reads DAGVTQSPTHLIKTRGQQVTLRCSPKSGHDTVSWYQQALGQGPQFIFQYYEEEERQRGNFPDRFSGHQFPNYSSELNVNALLLGDSALYLCVSSLEPGGRSETQYFGPGTRLLVL.

This clonotype came up once. The rearrangement uses TRBV19 and TRBJ2-3; D could derive from TRBD1 or TRBD2 (5 bases each). The germline V gene encodes CDR1 LNHDA and CDR2 SQIVND (reference sequence). The V and J ends lost 6 bases and 9 bases respectively, with 16 bases between them. The CDR3 consists of 13 residues. CDR3 in DNA: TGTGCCAGTAGGGGACCTGCCTCCAGCACGCAGTATTTT. Translated: CASRGPASSTQYF.

In this sample, this clonotype turned up a few times. The J gene is TRBJ1-1, the V gene TRBV6-2 or TRBV6-3, with 7 positions matching TRBD1. This CDR3 is 15 amino acids long. The V gene end was trimmed by 5 bases and the J gene end by 3 bases; junction bases not matched to a gene: 9. The germline CDR1 and CDR2 sequences are MNHEY and SVGEGT. CDR3 nucleotides: TGTGCCAGCAGTACCTGGACAGGTAGGGACACTGAAGCTTTCTTT. It yields the protein CASSTWTGRDTEAFF.

This clonotype is medium-sized (0.01 to 0.1%) in the sample. This chain connects TRBV18 to TRBJ1-2; perhaps TRBD1 as D (6 bases). CDR1 and CDR2 from the germline V gene are KGHSH and LQKENI. CDR3 length equals 15 residues. Trimming took 3 bases from V and 0 from J, leaving 11 bases between them. The CDR3 sequence: CASSPDSRANYGYTF. The CDR3 DNA is TGTGCCAGCTCACCGGACAGCCGGGCTAACTATGGCTACACCTTC.

This clonotype has just one count. The J gene is TRBJ2-5, the V gene TRBV29-1; D may be TRBD1 (5 bases). The V end lost 3 bases, the J end lost 4 bases, and 12 bases lay between the germline ends. This CDR3 comprises 13 residues. Per the germline V gene, CDR1 is SQVTM and CDR2 is ANQGSEA. The CDR3 sequence is CSVEDPGSETQYF. The CDR3 coding sequence is TGCAGCGTTGAGGATCCAGGGTCAGAGACCCAGTACTTC.

The CDR3 reads CASSLTRWDLPLHF. CDR3 bases: TGTGCCAGCAGTTTAACCAGGTGGGATTTACCCCTCCACTTT. The chain has TRBV27 and TRBJ1-6; no definite D call. The CDR3 is made up of 14 amino acids. Trimming took 2 bases from V and 12 from J, leaving 14 bases between them. Germline-derived CDR1 and CDR2 are MNHEY and SMNVEV (reference sequence).

This clonotype is classed as medium-sized. The rearrangement links TRBV6-6 to TRBJ1-5; 7 nucleotides match TRBD1. This CDR3 contains 14 residues. Germline V CDR1 and CDR2: MNHNY, SVGAGI (reference sequence). The junction had 3 bases not matched to a gene; V was cut back by 2 bases and J by 5 bases. As DNA, the CDR3 is TGTGCCAGCAGTTACCGACAGGGCGATCAGCCCCAGCATTTT. It is translated as CASSYRQGDQPQHF.

In its sample, this clonotype ranks as medium-sized. CDR3 loop: CASSLIGPSTDTQYF. The CDR3 nucleotides read TGTGCCAGCAGCTTAATTGGGCCCAGCACAGATACGCAGTATTTT. This chain links TRBV7-6 with TRBJ2-3; D not certain. The CDR3 is 15 amino acids. The V and J ends lost 2 bases and 0 bases respectively, with 9 bases between them. The germline V gene has CDR1 SGHVS and CDR2 FNYEAQ.

This chain joins TRBV5-6 and TRBJ1-2; a weak D match, TRBD1 (6 bases). CDR3 length: 15 residues. The V end was cut by 4 bases, the J end by 5 bases, with 18 bases between. Germline V lookup: CDR1 SGHDT, CDR2 YYEEEE. CDR3 nucleotide sequence: TGTGCCAGCAGCCAACAGGGTAGGCCTCGTTATGGCTACACCTTC. Translated, it gives CASSQQGRPRYGYTF.

By frequency in the sample, this clonotype is medium-sized. The rearrangement joins TRBV12-3 or TRBV12-4 to TRBJ2-3, with no clear D. The CDR3 has 13 amino acids. Trimming left V 5 bases short and J 0 bases short, with 6 bases between. The CDR3 reads CASSRSSTDTQYF. The CDR3 nucleotides are TGTGCCAGCAGTCGCTCAAGCACAGATACGCAGTATTTT.

This clonotype came up once. This is likely a read error, given that the CDR3 carries no conserved phenylalanine or tryptophan at its end. The chain joins TRBV7-6 to TRBJ2-6; D uncertain. Germline V gene lookup returns CDR1 SGHVS and CDR2 FNYEAQ. There are 17 residues in the CDR3. Trimming removed 1 base at V and 2 bases at J, with 12 bases between. The CDR3 DNA reads as TGTGCCAGCAGCTTAGTCGGCAGTTTTACTGGGGCCAACGTCCTGACTTCC. It codes for CASSLVGSFTGANVLTS.